This entry is about one T cell receptor beta chain. These data belong to a study of blood T cell repertoires in COVID-19. Study-level information: Specimens from acute and convalescent COVID-19 originated in the United States, Italy and Spain. T cells, B-cell-depleted T cells, or PBMCs supplied cDNA or gDNA.

Authors' data handling: It was from reference gene primer amplification that nucleated cell counts were estimated. Data came from immunoSEQ multiplex PCR; TCRdb stores just in-frame clones and leaves some out. D and trimming were read from the DNA, whereas the V and J calls and clone size are those reported in that table. Of 150,000 to 200,000 clones in the sample, around 75% were seen once. CDR1 is MNHNS and CDR2 is SASEGT in the germline V gene. This CDR3 is built from 15 residues. V was shortened by 1 base and J by 8 bases, with 14 bases between the two germline ends. The material sequenced was peripheral blood. The origin of this receptor is a woman aged 80 or older with acute or convalescent COVID-19. The chain recombines TRBV6-1 with TRBJ1-4; possibly TRBD1 for D (5 bases). The DNA of the CDR3 is TGTGCCAGCAGTGAAGTAGTGGGACTTGGGGAAAAACTGTTTTTT. Its translation: CASSEVVGLGEKLFF.